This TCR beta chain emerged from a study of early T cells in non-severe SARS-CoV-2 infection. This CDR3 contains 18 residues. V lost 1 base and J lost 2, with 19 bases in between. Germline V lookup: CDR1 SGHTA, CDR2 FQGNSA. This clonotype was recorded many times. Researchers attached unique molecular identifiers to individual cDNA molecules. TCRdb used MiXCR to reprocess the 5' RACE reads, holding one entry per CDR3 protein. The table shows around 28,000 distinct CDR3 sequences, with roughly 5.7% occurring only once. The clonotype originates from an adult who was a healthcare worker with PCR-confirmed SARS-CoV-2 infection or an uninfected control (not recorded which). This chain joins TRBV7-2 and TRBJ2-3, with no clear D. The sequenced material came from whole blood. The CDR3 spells CASSLGLKLARNTDTQYF. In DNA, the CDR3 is TGTGCCAGCAGCTTAGGATTAAAGCTCGCCAGAAACACAGATACGCAGTATTTT.